Below are 21 T cell receptor beta chains sequenced from a single sample in a study of identical twins. TCRdb itself ran the 5' RACE reads through MiXCR, one entry per CDR3 protein. This sample has a few hundred thousand distinct CDR3 sequences, with about 8% found just once. This sample also belongs to another study, concerning yellow fever vaccine responses in identical twins.

Material for sequencing was CD8+ T cells sorted from blood. Source of these receptors: a woman aged 18 to 35 in good health.

The table lists this clonotype with a few counts. The CDR3 coding sequence is TGTGCCAGCAGTTTGAGGGCCCCTACCGGCGAGCAGTACTTC. Amino acids: CASSLRAPTGEQYF. The chain carries TRBV27 and TRBJ2-7; weak D call: TRBD2 (5 bases). The CDR3 is 14 amino acids. V lost 3 bases, J lost 6 bases, and 15 bases lay in between. The germline CDR1 and CDR2 sequences are MNHEY and SMNVEV (reference sequence).

This chain connects TRBV24-1 to TRBJ2-2; 10 bases align to TRBD1. Germline CDR1 KGHDR, CDR2 SFDVKD. CDR3 length: 17 amino acids. After removal of 1 base from V and 1 base from J, the junction contained 2 bases not matched to a gene. CDR3 nucleotide sequence: TGTGCCACCAGTGATTTAGGGACAGGGGAGAACACCGGGGAGCTGTTTTTT. It translates to CATSDLGTGENTGELFF.

The rearrangement joins TRBV12-3 or TRBV12-4 to TRBJ2-7; TRBD1 is a possible D gene (6 bases). Trimming stripped 5 bases from V and 3 bases from J, with 17 bases between. This CDR3 is 15 amino acids long. CDR3 in amino acids: CASSPLPGAVYEQYF. CDR3 nucleotides: TGTGCCAGCAGTCCCCTCCCAGGGGCGGTCTACGAGCAGTACTTC.

This clonotype was observed at least ten times. The chain combines TRBV2 with TRBJ2-7; TRBD2 aligns across 7 bases. Germline-derived CDR1 and CDR2 are SNHLY and FYNNEI. With 4 bases clipped from V and 0 bases from J, the junction kept 0 bases outside the gene matches. The CDR3 spans 13 residues. The CDR3 sequence: CASSGTSSYEQYF. In DNA, the CDR3 is TGTGCCAGCAGTGGGACTAGCTCCTACGAGCAGTACTTC.

There are a few counts of this clonotype. This chain joins TRBV29-1 and TRBJ2-1, with 15 bases fitting TRBD2. V lost 6 bases to trimming and J lost 1 base; unmatched junction nucleotides: 22. The CDR3 spans 22 residues. CDR1 SQVTM and CDR2 ANQGSEA come from the germline V gene. The CDR3 loop is CSVEAPLRTSGRDLLSYNEQFF. Written as DNA, the CDR3 is TGCAGCGTCGAGGCGCCCCTTAGGACTAGCGGGAGGGATCTGCTTTCCTACAATGAGCAGTTCTTC.

This clonotype was counted between two and nine times. This chain links TRBV20-1 with TRBJ2-3, with a tentative D call TRBD2 (6 bases). This CDR3 contains 16 residues. Germline-derived CDR1 and CDR2 are DFQATT and SNEGSKA (reference sequence). V lost 0 bases and J lost 2, with 15 bases in between. The chain's CDR3 is CSARDPFASATDTQYF. The DNA for the CDR3 is TGCAGTGCTAGAGATCCCTTTGCTAGCGCCACAGATACGCAGTATTTT.

This rearrangement joins TRBV7-2 to TRBJ2-1; D is uncertain. Germline V gene data show CDR1 as SGHTA and CDR2 as FQGNSA. This CDR3 is 17 amino acids long. Trimming took 1 base from V and 0 from J, leaving 13 bases between them. The DNA of the CDR3 is TGTGCCAGCAGCTTAGTAGCACCTTTGAGCTCCTACAATGAGCAGTTCTTC. Translated: CASSLVAPLSSYNEQFF.

Regarding this clonotype: A much larger clone lies a single base off, so this may be a read error. The chain recombines TRBV18 with TRBJ2-1; D might be TRBD1 or TRBD2, each matching 5 bases. CDR1 and CDR2 (germline): KGHSH, LQKENI. The CDR3 extends over 16 amino acids. V was cut by 0 bases and J by 8 bases, with 17 bases left in between. The DNA of the CDR3 is TGTGCCAGCTCACCACCCTTCGGGGCAGGGCCAGATGAGCAGTTCTTC. This encodes CASSPPFGAGPDEQFF. The variable domain in full, with the rest retrieved from reference TRBV18 and TRBJ2-1, is NAGVMQNPRHLVRRRGQEARLRCSPMKGHSHVYWYRQLPEEGLKFMVYLQKENIIDESGMPKERFSAEFPKEGPSILRIQQVVRGDSAAYFCASSPPFGAGPDEQFFGPGTRLTVL.

As DNA, the CDR3 is TGTGCCAGCAGCCAAGAGGGACCGCCTGCACTCGAGCAGTACTTC. Translated, it gives CASSQEGPPALEQYF. The V and J genes are TRBV3-1 and TRBJ2-7, with D perhaps given as TRBD1 or TRBD2 (5 bases each). Per the germline V gene, CDR1 is LGHDT and CDR2 is YNNKEL (reference sequence). Trimming removed 0 bases at V and 6 bases at J, with 15 bases between. This CDR3 region has 15 residues.

This chain uses TRBV5-1 with TRBJ2-3, with TRBD2 matching over 11 bases. The CDR3 is 17 residues long. V dropped 3 bases and J dropped 5; count of bases not matched to a gene: 11. CDR1 and CDR2 from the germline V gene are SGHRS and YFSETQ. The CDR3 reads CASSWGVTSGEVDTQYF. DNA for the CDR3: TGCGCCAGCAGCTGGGGGGTGACTAGCGGGGAAGTAGATACGCAGTATTTT.

Only a few counts were recorded for this clonotype. The J gene is TRBJ2-7, the V gene TRBV28; no definite D call. This CDR3 contains 11 residues. Germline CDR1 reads MDHEN; CDR2 reads SYDVKM. The CDR3 loop reads CTAGNSYEQYF. The DNA for the CDR3 is TGTACGGCCGGTAACTCCTACGAGCAGTACTTC.

This clonotype has a count of ten or more. This chain links TRBV7-2 with TRBJ2-7, with unresolved D. The CDR3 contains 12 residues. The V gene's germline CDR1 is SGHTA and CDR2 FQGNSA. V lost 4 bases and J lost 3, with 7 bases in between. CDR3 DNA: TGTGCCAGCAGCTGGATAGACTACGAGCAGTACTTC. This encodes CASSWIDYEQYF.

This clonotype was counted at least ten times. The chain couples TRBV5-1 to TRBJ2-3; D may be TRBD2 (5 bases). V dropped 0 bases and J dropped 2 bases, with 19 bases sitting between them. The germline gives CDR1 SGHRS, CDR2 YFSETQ. There are 18 residues in the CDR3. In DNA form, the CDR3 reads TGCGCCAGCAGCTTGGAGGGCCGCCGGGGAGCATTCACAGATACGCAGTATTTT. The encoded protein is CASSLEGRRGAFTDTQYF.

This rearrangement joins TRBV6-1 to TRBJ2-7, with 11 bases fitting TRBD1. This CDR3 has 13 amino acids. With V trimmed by 8 bases and J by 7 bases, 7 bases remained unmatched. Germline V gene sequence: CDR1 MNHNS, CDR2 SASEGT. CDR3 protein: CASRGTGGWEQYF. Written as DNA, the CDR3 is TGTGCCAGCCGAGGGACAGGGGGGTGGGAGCAGTACTTC.

The chain has TRBV24-1 and TRBJ2-3; TRBD1 aligns across 7 bases. The junction had 11 bases not matched to a gene; V was cut back by 12 bases and J by 6 bases. Germline V gene data show CDR1 as KGHDR and CDR2 as SFDVKD. This CDR3 is 13 amino acids long. CDR3 region: CASRAGGSDTQYF. The CDR3 DNA reads as TGTGCCTCACGGGCAGGGGGATCGGATACGCAGTATTTT.

This clonotype was seen only a few times. The chain has TRBV15 and TRBJ2-6, with 9 nucleotides matching TRBD1. The CDR3 totals 17 residues. V shed 8 bases, J shed 1 base, and the junction held 9 bases outside the gene matches. Germline CDR1 is LNHNV and CDR2 is YYDKDF (reference sequence). In nucleotides, the CDR3 is TGTGCCACCGGAGGGGACAGGGAATTGTCTGGGGCCAACGTCCTGACTTTC. Translation gives CATGGDRELSGANVLTF.

The rearrangement links TRBV28 to TRBJ2-7, with no clear D. Germline assignment: CDR1 MDHEN and CDR2 SYDVKM. This CDR3 comprises 15 residues. V was cut by 2 bases and J by 0 bases, with 11 bases left in between. The chain's CDR3 is CASSLIQASSYEQYF. The CDR3 bases are TGTGCCAGCAGTTTAATCCAGGCTAGCTCCTACGAGCAGTACTTC.

This clonotype has ten or more counts. The chain joins TRBV7-9 to TRBJ1-6; D not resolved. CDR3 size: 15 residues. V was shortened by 5 bases and J by 4 bases, with 12 bases between the two germline ends. CDR1 is SEHNR and CDR2 is FQNEAQ in the germline V gene (reference sequence). The CDR3 DNA follows: TGTGCCAGCAGCCTTCCGGGCGATTATAATTCACCCCTCCACTTT. Its translation is CASSLPGDYNSPLHF.

The chain employs TRBV6-5 and TRBJ1-2, with D tentatively TRBD1 (5 bases). Germline CDR1 MNHEY, CDR2 SVGAGI. The CDR3 is 15 residues long. V lost 0 bases and J lost 6, with 14 bases in between. CDR3 sequence reads: CASSYSVEGENGYTF. The CDR3 bases are TGTGCCAGCAGTTACTCAGTCGAAGGGGAGAATGGCTACACCTTC.

This clonotype was recorded a few times. The V call is TRBV20-1, the J call TRBJ1-4; no reliable D call. The CDR3 covers 16 residues. Germline V gene lookup returns CDR1 DFQATT and CDR2 SNEGSKA (reference sequence). Between the trimmed V and J ends, which lost 6 bases and 0 bases, there was a span of 17 bases. Written as DNA, the CDR3 is TGCAGTGCCTTGTCACGGAAGAATTCAACTAATGAAAAACTGTTTTTT. The encoded protein is CSALSRKNSTNEKLFF.

In this sample, this clonotype turned up a few times. The J gene is TRBJ1-5, the V gene TRBV4-3; 7 nucleotides align to TRBD1. Unmatched junction bases numbered 5, after V lost 0 bases and J lost 3 bases. The CDR3 is made up of 16 amino acids. Per germline, CDR1 LGHNA and CDR2 YSLEER. The CDR3 coding sequence is TGCGCCAGCAGCCAAGAGATAAGGGGGCTCAATCAGCCCCAGCATTTT. It is translated as CASSQEIRGLNQPQHF.